These 6 T cell receptor beta chains share one sample of origin, sequenced in a study of T cell changes during pregnancy in multiple sclerosis. Some clones are missing from TCRdb's copy, which holds only in-frame ones; the method was immunoSEQ multiplex PCR. This sample carries 40,000 to 55,000 clones, 90% of them seen once, and the ten largest clones take about 0.7%. The material sequenced was CD4+ T cells from peripheral blood mononuclear cells, taken before pregnancy. Receptors originate from a female donor with multiple sclerosis, enrolled in a pregnancy study.

This clone was counted a single time. The rearrangement links TRBV13 to TRBJ2-3; 7 bases map to TRBD1. Germline lookup yields CDR1 PRHDT and CDR2 FYEKMQ (reference sequence). The CDR3 is made up of 16 amino acids. With V trimmed by 8 bases and J by 1 base, 12 bases remained unmatched. CDR3 in amino acids: CASGKRLQGGTDTQYF. Written as DNA, the CDR3 is TGTGCCAGCGGCAAGAGACTCCAGGGGGGCACAGATACGCAGTATTTT.

The chain combines TRBV2 with TRBJ2-1; D possibly corresponds to TRBD2 (6 bases). V lost 6 bases and J 3 bases, leaving 18 bases between the germline ends. Germline-derived CDR1 and CDR2 are SNHLY and FYNNEI. The CDR3 covers 16 residues. CDR3 coding DNA: TGTGCCAGCAGGGGCGGGGACGGCGGGCACTACAATGAGCAGTTCTTC. This translates into CASRGGDGGHYNEQFF.

The chain couples TRBV28 to TRBJ2-6; a possible D gene is TRBD1 (5 bases). CDR1 and CDR2 from the germline V gene are MDHEN and SYDVKM. V dropped 2 bases and J dropped 4 bases, with 12 bases sitting between them. The CDR3 covers 16 residues. CDR3 sequence: CASSLQGAAGANVLTF. For the CDR3, the DNA is TGTGCCAGCAGTTTACAGGGTGCGGCCGGGGCCAACGTCCTGACTTTC. Variable domain in full (rest from reference TRBV28 and TRBJ2-6): DVKVTQSSRYLVKRTGEKVFLECVQDMDHENMFWYRQDPGLGLRLIYFSYDVKMKEKGDIPEGYSVSREKKERFSLILESASTNQTSMYLCASSLQGAAGANVLTFGAGSRLTVL.

This clone showed up just once. CDR3 DNA sequence: TGTGCCAGTAGTATATCCCAGGGAAGACCTCTCTATGGCTACACCTTC. Amino acids: CASSISQGRPLYGYTF. The chain uses TRBV19 and TRBJ1-2; D is possibly TRBD1 (5 bases). This CDR3 is 16 amino acids long. Germline loops: CDR1 LNHDA, CDR2 SQIVND (reference sequence). The ends were cut back, 2 bases at V and 4 bases at J, with 17 bases in the middle.

The CDR3 loop is CATSRGGVRTEAFF. The CDR3, as DNA: TGTGCCACCAGCAGAGGAGGAGTTCGGACTGAAGCTTTCTTT. This rearrangement joins TRBV15 to TRBJ1-1; the D is unclear. In germline, CDR1 is LNHNV, CDR2 YYDKDF (reference sequence). This CDR3 contains 14 residues. V shed 1 base and J shed 5 bases, with 11 bases lying between them.

The rearrangement uses TRBV6-5 and TRBJ2-7; the D gene is possibly TRBD2 (5 bases). CDR1 is MNHEY and CDR2 is SVGAGI in the germline V gene. The germline V and J ends were trimmed by 0 bases and 6 bases, with 9 bases remaining between them. The CDR3 extends over 13 amino acids. The CDR3 nucleotides read TGTGCCAGCAGTTACTCCGCGGGCGCCGAGCAGTACTTC. It encodes CASSYSAGAEQYF.